This T cell receptor (beta chain) came from a study of cytomegalovirus exposure and HLA in healthy donors. This clone was picked up one time. CDR3 length equals 12 residues. Trimming took 4 bases from V and 6 from J, leaving 6 bases between them. The germline V gene has CDR1 LNHDA and CDR2 SQIVND (reference sequence). PCR was performed using 60 Vbeta and 13 Jbeta primers. Profiling relied on immunoSEQ multiplex PCR, and the TCRdb table lists in-frame clones only, not all of them. Seen here are around 170,000 clones, about three quarters observed once, and the top ten hold about 1.5%. The material sequenced was PBMCs. The chain carries TRBV19 and TRBJ1-4; no clear D. This sequence was found in a man aged 18-30 years in good health and CMV-seronegative. CDR3 region: CASSRDYEKLFF. DNA for the CDR3: TGTGCCAGTAGTAGAGACTATGAAAAACTGTTTTTT.